One sample yielded the 25 T cell receptor beta chains listed below, sequenced in a study of vaccination and CD4 T cells after COVID-19. The study sequenced cultured CD4+ T cell DNA using the Oncomine TCR Beta short-read assay. One entry per CDR3 protein results from TCRdb running MiXCR on the PCR reads. The sample records about 7,700 distinct CDR3 sequences, about 41% being singletons. No antigen is known for these receptors. Treatment of the sample: approximately 9-day PBMC culture with coronavirus spike peptide pools or control peptides (ViraFEST assay). Those CD4+ T cells from the unexposed donor predate the COVID-19 pandemic (2011-2018). Sample: CD4+ T cells from blood, cultured in vitro. The source is a human donor in good health.

V is TRBV6-2 or TRBV6-3 and J is TRBJ2-1; TRBD2 matches 9 bases. The CDR3 spans 14 residues. Germline V gives CDR1 MNHEY, CDR2 SVGEGT. V shed 7 bases, J shed 15 bases, and the junction held 16 bases outside the gene matches. This CDR3 reads CASTQGLAGPLTFF. CDR3 sequence (DNA): TGTGCCAGCACCCAAGGGCTAGCGGGGCCTCTTACGTTCTTC.

This chain joins TRBV19 and TRBJ1-5; 9 nucleotides align to TRBD1. Germline loops: CDR1 LNHDA, CDR2 SQIVND (reference sequence). There are 17 residues in the CDR3. V was pared by 5 bases and J by 6 bases, with 14 bases of the junction left unmatched. The CDR3 loop is CASSPPGQGLLGQPQHF. Written as DNA, the CDR3 is TGTGCCAGTAGTCCTCCGGGACAGGGACTCTTGGGTCAGCCCCAGCATTTT.

As DNA, the CDR3 is TGTGCCAGCAGACGAACCGGGACCCACTCCTACGAGCAGTACTTC. Its protein product is CASRRTGTHSYEQYF. The chain recombines TRBV28 with TRBJ2-7; D is perhaps TRBD1 or TRBD2 (5 bases each). The length of the CDR3 is 15 residues. Germline CDR1 is MDHEN and CDR2 is SYDVKM. V was clipped by 6 bases and J by 0 bases, with 15 bases between them.

The chain combines TRBV6-5 with TRBJ1-5; 8 nucleotides agree with TRBD1. Trimming at V came to 4 bases and at J to 2 bases, leaving 10 bases not matched to a gene. The CDR3 runs 17 residues. CDR1 and CDR2 from the germline V gene are MNHEY and SVGAGI. CDR3 protein: CASSSTSTGGGNQPQHF. The CDR3 DNA sequence: TGTGCCAGCAGTTCCACCAGCACAGGGGGAGGCAATCAGCCCCAGCATTTT.

The CDR3 nucleotides are TGTGCCAGCAGCGGGAGTTTAGGGGATGGGGGTGGCTACACCTTC. This encodes CASSGSLGDGGGYTF. The rearrangement joins TRBV5-4 to TRBJ1-2; tentatively, D is TRBD1 (5 bases). CDR1 is SGHNT, CDR2 YYREEE, per germline (reference sequence). The CDR3 extends over 15 amino acids. Trimming shortened V by 4 bases and J by 7 bases, and 20 bases separated the two germline ends.

This clonotype showed up just once. J is TRBJ2-3 and V is TRBV29-1; the match to TRBD1 covers 8 bases. J was trimmed by 4 bases and V by 6 bases; bases with no gene match: 6. There are 13 residues in the CDR3. The germline gives CDR1 SQVTM, CDR2 ANQGSEA. DNA of the CDR3: TGCAGCGTCCAGACAGGGGCGGCAGATACGCAGTATTTT. Protein: CSVQTGAADTQYF.

There are a few counts of this clonotype. This chain connects TRBV7-2 to TRBJ1-2; D might be TRBD1 (5 bases). The CDR3 has 14 residues. Deletions cut 5 bases from V and 8 bases from J, with 18 bases between. Germline CDR1 reads SGHTA; CDR2 reads FQGNSA. CDR3 DNA sequence: TGTGCCAGCAGCACGAGGGGCAGGTCTGGGGGCTACACCTTC. Protein product: CASSTRGRSGGYTF.

A few counts support this clonotype. V gene TRBV6-4 combines with J gene TRBJ1-2; D not certain. The CDR3 totals 17 residues. Trimming took 0 bases from V and 8 from J, leaving 22 bases between them. Germline assignment: CDR1 MRHNA and CDR2 SNTAGT. CDR3 bases: TGTGCCAGCAGTGACTCTTCGCTGGGCCAGACCAAGACAGGCTACACCTTC. This encodes CASSDSSLGQTKTGYTF.

The sample holds a few counts of this clonotype. The J gene is TRBJ1-5, the V gene TRBV20-1; the match to TRBD1 covers 9 bases. CDR3 size: 13 residues. CDR1 and CDR2 from the germline V gene are DFQATT and SNEGSKA (reference sequence). V shed 2 bases and J 9 bases; nucleotides not matched to a gene: 5. CDR3 DNA: TGCAGTGCTAGAACGGGACAGGGAGCGCCCCAGCATTTT. Translated, it gives CSARTGQGAPQHF.

V gene TRBV7-9 combines with J gene TRBJ1-1; D call uncertain. The CDR3 is made up of 10 amino acids. The germline V gene encodes CDR1 SEHNR and CDR2 FQNEAQ (reference sequence). Trimming cost V 2 bases and J 8 bases, with 3 bases left between them. As DNA, the CDR3 is TGTGCCAGCAGCTTATCCGAAGCTTTCTTT. This sequence encodes CASSLSEAFF. Drawing the rest from reference TRBV7-9 and TRBJ1-1, the complete variable domain is DTGVSQNPRHKITKRGQNVTFRCDPISEHNRLYWYRQTLGQGPEFLTYFQNEAQLEKSRLLSDRFSAERPKGSFSTLEIQRTEQGDSAMYLCASSLSEAFFGQGTRLTVV.

The rearrangement joins TRBV6-2 or TRBV6-3 to TRBJ2-7; tentative D call: TRBD1 (6 bases). Trimming removed 4 bases at V and 3 bases at J, with 16 bases between. Germline V gene data show CDR1 as MNHEY and CDR2 as SVGEGT. CDR3 size: 15 residues. The chain's CDR3 is CASSSSASRGYEQYF. CDR3 nucleotide sequence: TGTGCCAGCAGTTCATCGGCCTCCAGGGGCTACGAGCAGTACTTC.

There are a few counts of this clonotype. The CDR3 region has the DNA TGCAGTGCTCGAGGGGATTCTGGAAACACCATATATTTT. It encodes CSARGDSGNTIYF. The gene calls are TRBV20-1 and TRBJ1-3; D is possibly TRBD1 (5 bases). Trimming took 5 bases from V and 1 from J, leaving 9 bases between them. This CDR3 has 13 amino acids. The V gene's germline CDR1 is DFQATT and CDR2 SNEGSKA (reference sequence).

This clonotype was detected only once. The V gene is TRBV5-6, the J gene TRBJ1-4; unclear D gene. The CDR3 is 15 amino acids. Deletions cut 0 bases from V and 4 bases from J, with 10 bases between. Germline-derived CDR1 and CDR2 are SGHDT and YYEEEE. CDR3 in amino acids: CASSLGPRGNEKLFF. DNA for the CDR3: TGTGCCAGCAGCTTGGGACCGCGGGGTAATGAAAAACTGTTTTTT.

The DNA of the CDR3 is TGTGCCAGTAGTCTACAGGGAGGCAACAATTCACCCCTCCACTTT. Its translation: CASSLQGGNNSPLHF. The V call is TRBV19, the J call TRBJ1-6; D may be TRBD1 (6 bases). The CDR3 is 15 residues long. Germline CDR1 reads LNHDA; CDR2 reads SQIVND (reference sequence). The V end was cut by 5 bases, the J end by 7 bases, with 15 bases between.

This clonotype came up a few times. A read error may account for a junction end that differs from germline. The chain links TRBV29-1 to TRBJ2-5; 12 positions agree with TRBD1. Germline CDR1 is SQVTM and CDR2 is ANQGSEA. This CDR3 spans 15 amino acids. In nucleotides, the CDR3 is TGCAGCGTGGGGACAGGGGGCATATTTGAGGAGACTCAGTACTTC. Protein sequence: CSVGTGGIFEETQYF. Full variable domain (rest looked up from reference TRBV29-1 and TRBJ2-5): SAVISQKPSRDICQRGTSLTIQCQVDSQVTMMFWYRQQPGQSLTLIATANQGSEATYESGFVIDKFPISRPNLTFSTLTVSNMSPEDSSIYLCSVGTGGIFEETQYFGPGTRLLVL.

The chain uses TRBV2 and TRBJ2-2, with D perhaps TRBD2 (6 bases). The CDR3 consists of 14 residues. Germline V gives CDR1 SNHLY, CDR2 FYNNEI. V lost 7 bases, J lost 4 bases, and 13 bases lay in between. The chain's CDR3 is CASTNRDSTGELFF. CDR3 nucleotides: TGTGCCAGCACCAACCGGGACTCCACCGGGGAGCTGTTTTTT.

This clonotype is a singleton in its sample. The genes are TRBV9 and TRBJ1-5, with 7 bases aligning to TRBD1. V gave up 1 base and J gave up 7 bases; unmatched junction bases: 5. CDR1 and CDR2 (germline): SGDLS, YYNGEE. The CDR3 runs 14 residues. The CDR3: CASSVQGGDQPQHF. CDR3 DNA: TGTGCCAGCAGCGTACAGGGGGGGGACCAGCCCCAGCATTTT.

This clonotype was observed a handful of times. J is TRBJ2-5 and V is TRBV4-1; D call uncertain. The length of the CDR3 is 13 residues. With 4 bases removed from V and 5 bases from J, the gap between germline ends came to 11 bases. Germline assignment: CDR1 MGHRA and CDR2 YSYEKL. CDR3 amino acids: CASSRLASETQYF. In nucleotides, the CDR3 is TGCGCCAGCAGCCGGCTGGCTTCGGAGACCCAGTACTTC.

The CDR3 nucleotides are TGTGCCACCAGTGATACTGGACTATTTCAAGAGACCCAGTACTTC. This gives the protein CATSDTGLFQETQYF. V is TRBV24-1 and J is TRBJ2-5, with D maybe TRBD2 (6 bases). Germline V lookup: CDR1 KGHDR, CDR2 SFDVKD. This CDR3 comprises 15 residues. Deletions cut 3 bases from V and 2 bases from J, with 12 bases between.

In its sample, this clonotype is medium-sized. This chain joins TRBV6-5 and TRBJ1-2; 9 bases are shared with TRBD1. Germline-derived CDR1 and CDR2 are MNHEY and SVGAGI. Germline trimming cut 2 bases from V and 5 bases from J; bases unmatched to any gene: 3. This CDR3 spans 14 amino acids. CDR3 nucleotide sequence: TGTGCCAGCAGTTACACAGGGGGCCGATATGGCTACACCTTC. As protein: CASSYTGGRYGYTF.

This chain joins TRBV6-1 and TRBJ2-1, with 10 bases fitting TRBD1. The CDR3 has 14 residues. Per germline, CDR1 MNHNS and CDR2 SASEGT. V gave up 7 bases and J gave up 6 bases; unmatched junction bases: 6. The CDR3 is CASIRDRGFNEQFF. For the CDR3, the DNA is TGTGCCAGCATTAGGGACAGGGGCTTCAATGAGCAGTTCTTC.

This clonotype was seen a few times. The CDR3 sequence is CASSDQSILGGMDGYTF. DNA for the CDR3: TGTGCCAGCAGCGATCAATCAATTTTGGGGGGGATGGATGGCTACACCTTC. The V call is TRBV7-9, the J call TRBJ1-2; a weak D match, TRBD1 (5 bases). The germline V and J ends were trimmed by 5 bases and 6 bases, with 25 bases remaining between them. The CDR3 consists of 17 residues. Germline V gene sequence: CDR1 SEHNR, CDR2 FQNEAQ (reference sequence).

The chain couples TRBV10-1 to TRBJ2-1; possible D gene TRBD2, 5 bases. This CDR3 has 12 residues. The V gene lost 6 bases and the J gene lost 4 bases, with 7 bases spanning the gap. Germline V gene lookup returns CDR1 WNHNN and CDR2 SYGVQD (reference sequence). For the CDR3, the DNA is TGCGCCAGCAGGGGCGGGTACAATGAGCAGTTCTTC. The encoded protein is CASRGGYNEQFF.

This chain uses TRBV6-2 or TRBV6-3 with TRBJ2-1; 8 bases are shared with TRBD2. The CDR3 sequence is 15 residues long. Germline CDR1 is MNHEY and CDR2 is SVGEGT. V was clipped by 5 bases and J by 7 bases; unmatched bases: 10. CDR3 sequence (DNA): TGTGCCAGCAGTAAGACCGCGGGGGGTGGAAATGAGCAGTTCTTC. Amino acid sequence: CASSKTAGGGNEQFF.

This clonotype has more than one count but fewer than ten. The chain has TRBV15 and TRBJ1-1, with D possibly being TRBD1 (5 bases). Germline-derived CDR1 and CDR2 are LNHNV and YYDKDF (reference sequence). The ends were cut back, 1 base at V and 5 bases at J, with 14 bases in the middle. CDR3 size: 15 residues. The CDR3 sequence is CATSRAGVGGTEAFF. DNA of the CDR3: TGTGCCACCAGCAGAGCCGGGGTCGGGGGGACTGAAGCTTTCTTT.